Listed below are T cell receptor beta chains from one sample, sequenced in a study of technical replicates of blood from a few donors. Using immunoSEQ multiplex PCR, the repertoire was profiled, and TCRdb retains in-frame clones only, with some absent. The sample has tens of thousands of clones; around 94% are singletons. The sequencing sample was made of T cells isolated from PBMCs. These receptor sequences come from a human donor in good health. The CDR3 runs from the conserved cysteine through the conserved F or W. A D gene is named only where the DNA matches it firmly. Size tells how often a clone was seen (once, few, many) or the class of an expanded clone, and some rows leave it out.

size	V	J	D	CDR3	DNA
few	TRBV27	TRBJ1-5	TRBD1	CASSLDRVRPQHF	TGTGCCAGCAGTCTGGACAGGGTCCGGCCCCAGCATTTT
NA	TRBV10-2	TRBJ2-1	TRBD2	CASSQRGSNEQFF	TGCGCCAGCAGTCAGCGGGGGAGCAATGAGCAGTTCTTC
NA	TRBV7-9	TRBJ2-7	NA	CASSLSSSSEQYF	TGTGCCAGCAGCTTATCTAGCAGCTCCGAGCAGTACTTC
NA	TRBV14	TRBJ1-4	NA	CASSQIRDYGEKLFF	TGTGCCAGCAGCCAGATCAGGGACTATGGGGAAAAACTGTTTTTT
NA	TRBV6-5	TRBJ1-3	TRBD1	CASSSPTGGNTIYF	TGTGCCAGCAGTAGTCCGACAGGGGGAAACACCATATATTTT
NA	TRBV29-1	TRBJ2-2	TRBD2	CSAPLAGGTTGELFF	TGCAGCGCTCCTCTAGCGGGAGGTACCACCGGGGAGCTGTTTTTT
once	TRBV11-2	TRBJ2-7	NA	CASSLTYRTEQYF	TGTGCCAGCAGCTTAACTTATCGCACTGAGCAGTACTTC
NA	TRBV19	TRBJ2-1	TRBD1	CASSSDRAYYNEQFF	TGTGCCAGTAGTTCCGACAGGGCCTACTACAATGAGCAGTTCTTC
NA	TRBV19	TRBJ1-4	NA	CASSIAGLRATNEKLFF	TGTGCCAGTAGTATTGCGGGCCTTCGGGCAACTAATGAAAAACTGTTTTTT
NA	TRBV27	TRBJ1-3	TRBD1	CASSRTGFDTIYF	TGTGCCAGCAGTCGGACAGGGTTCGACACCATATATTTT
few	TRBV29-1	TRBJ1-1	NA	CSVASRQSRTEAFF	TGCAGCGTCGCAAGCCGACAGTCGAGGACTGAAGCTTTCTTT
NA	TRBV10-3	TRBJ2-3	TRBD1	CAIRDRQHTDTQYF	TGTGCCATCAGGGACAGGCAACACACAGATACGCAGTATTTT
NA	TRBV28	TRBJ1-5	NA	CASISGPRNQPQHF	TGTGCCAGCATTTCTGGGCCTCGAAATCAGCCCCAGCATTTT
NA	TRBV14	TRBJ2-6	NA	CASSQGGPSGANVLTF	TGTGCCAGCAGCCAAGGCGGCCCGTCTGGGGCCAACGTCCTGACTTTC
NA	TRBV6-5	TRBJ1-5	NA	CASSTTETYQPQHF	TGTGCCAGTTCAACGACAGAAACCTATCAGCCCCAGCATTTT
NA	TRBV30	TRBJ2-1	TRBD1	CACQIGQGANEQFF	TGTGCCTGCCAAATTGGACAGGGGGCAAATGAGCAGTTCTTC
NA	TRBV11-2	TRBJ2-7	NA	CASSLGAISYEQYF	TGTGCCAGCAGCTTAGGGGCCATCTCCTACGAGCAGTACTTC
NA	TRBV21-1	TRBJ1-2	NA	CASSNDRPKSYTF	TGTGCCAGCAGCAACGACAGGCCGAAGTCGTACACCTTC
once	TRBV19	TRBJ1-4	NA	CASRASEKLFF	TGTGCCAGTAGGGCTTCAGAAAAACTGTTTTTT
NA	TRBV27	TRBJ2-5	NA	CASSSRGETQYF	TGTGCCAGCAGTTCCAGGGGCGAGACCCAGTACTTC
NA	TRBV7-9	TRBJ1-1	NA	CASSSPGPEAFF	TGTGCCAGCAGCAGCCCCGGTCCCGAAGCTTTCTTT
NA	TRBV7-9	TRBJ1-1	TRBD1	CASSARQGGSAEAFF	TGTGCCAGCAGCGCCCGACAGGGGGGTTCGGCTGAAGCTTTCTTT
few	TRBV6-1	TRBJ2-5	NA	CASSPGSRFETQYF	TGTGCCAGCAGCCCGGGATCGAGATTCGAGACCCAGTACTTC
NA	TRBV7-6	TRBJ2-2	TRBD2	CASSFLAGGPAGELFF	TGTGCCAGCAGCTTTCTAGCGGGAGGGCCCGCCGGGGAGCTGTTTTTT
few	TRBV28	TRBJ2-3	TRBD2	CASSLYPGLAGAGSTDTQYF	TGTGCCAGCAGTTTATACCCGGGACTAGCGGGAGCGGGTAGCACAGATACGCAGTATTTT
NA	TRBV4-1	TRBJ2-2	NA	CASSQAPTINGELFF	TGCGCCAGCAGCCAAGCCCCCACTATCAACGGGGAGCTGTTTTTT